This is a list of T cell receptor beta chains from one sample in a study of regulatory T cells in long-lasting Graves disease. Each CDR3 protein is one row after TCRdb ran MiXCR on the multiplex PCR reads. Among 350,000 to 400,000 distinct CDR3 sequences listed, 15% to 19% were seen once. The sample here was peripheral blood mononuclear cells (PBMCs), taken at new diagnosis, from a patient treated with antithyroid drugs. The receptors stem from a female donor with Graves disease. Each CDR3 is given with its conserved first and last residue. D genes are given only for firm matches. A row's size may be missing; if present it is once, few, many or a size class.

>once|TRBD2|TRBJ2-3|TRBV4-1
CASSQDPSGGALDTQYF
TGCGCCAGCAGCCAAGATCCAAGCGGGGGGGCTTTGGATACGCAGTATTTT
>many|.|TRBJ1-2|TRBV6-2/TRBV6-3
CASSYSASYTF
TGTGCCAGCAGTTACTCGGCTTCTTACACCTTC
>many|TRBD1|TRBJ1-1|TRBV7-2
CASSFKPPGQGARSGTEAFF
TGTGCCAGCAGCTTCAAACCACCGGGACAGGGGGCGCGGAGCGGCACTGAAGCTTTCTTT
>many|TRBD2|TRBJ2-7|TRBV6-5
CASSLNSGGTLYEQYF
TGTGCCAGCAGTTTAAATAGCGGGGGAACCCTCTACGAGCAGTACTTC
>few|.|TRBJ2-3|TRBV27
CASSPSRDTRFAQYF
TGTGCCAGCAGCCCGAGCCGGGACACACGATTTGCGCAGTATTTT
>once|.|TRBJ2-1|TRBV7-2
CASSFTTRSNEQFF
TGTGCCAGCAGCTTCACTACTAGATCTAATGAGCAGTTCTTC
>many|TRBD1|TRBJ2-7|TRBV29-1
CSIQTGGPYEQYF
TGCAGCATTCAGACAGGGGGCCCCTACGAGCAGTACTTC
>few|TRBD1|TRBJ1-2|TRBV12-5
CASGSPTGQGYGHTF
TGTGCTAGTGGTTCGCCGACGGGACAGGGCTATGGCCACACCTTC
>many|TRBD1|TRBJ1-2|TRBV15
CATSIDRVLGDYGYTF
TGTGCCACCAGCATAGACAGGGTCCTAGGGGACTATGGCTACACCTTC
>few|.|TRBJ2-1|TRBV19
CASSPAVNEQFF
TGTGCCAGTAGTCCGGCTGTCAATGAGCAGTTCTTC
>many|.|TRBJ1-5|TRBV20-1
CSARDPGNQPQHF
TGCAGTGCTAGAGACCCAGGGAACCAGCCCCAGCATTTT
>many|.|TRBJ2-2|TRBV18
CASSQGPSTGELFF
TGTGCCAGCTCCCAGGGCCCCAGCACCGGGGAGCTGTTTTTT
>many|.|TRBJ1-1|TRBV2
CASSTTGTRYEAFF
TGTGCCAGCAGTACCACCGGGACAAGGTATGAAGCTTTCTTT
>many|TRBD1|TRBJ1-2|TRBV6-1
CASTRGQGNGYTF
TGTGCCAGCACTAGGGGACAGGGTAATGGCTACACCTTC
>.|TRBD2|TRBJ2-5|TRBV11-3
CASSQEAGGEETQYF
TGTGCCAGCAGCCAAGAAGCGGGGGGAGAGGAGACCCAGTACTTC
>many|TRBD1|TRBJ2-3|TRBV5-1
CASSLVGWDSGADTQYF
TGCGCCAGCAGCTTGGTAGGTTGGGACAGCGGAGCAGATACGCAGTATTTT
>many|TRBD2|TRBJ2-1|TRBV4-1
CASSFRGGAGNEQFF
TGCGCCAGCAGCTTCCGCGGGGGGGCTGGGAATGAGCAGTTCTTC
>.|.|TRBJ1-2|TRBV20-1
CSASNWRSGGYTF
TGCAGTGCTAGTAATTGGCGATCTGGGGGCTACACCTTC
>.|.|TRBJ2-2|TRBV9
CASSVISGAGGELFF
TGTGCCAGCAGCGTAATCTCGGGGGCCGGCGGGGAGCTGTTTTTT
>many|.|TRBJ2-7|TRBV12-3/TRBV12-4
CASSFGDRSEQYF
TGTGCCAGCAGTTTTGGGGACCGTTCCGAGCAGTACTTC
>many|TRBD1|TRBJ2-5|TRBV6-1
CASTPDRGETQYF
TGTGCCAGCACGCCCGACAGGGGGGAGACCCAGTACTTC
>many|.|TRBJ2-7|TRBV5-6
CASSLQGTEQYF
TGTGCCAGCAGCCTACAGGGAACCGAGCAGTACTTC
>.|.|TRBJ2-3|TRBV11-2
CASSSVGGNTDMQYF
TGTGCCAGCAGCTCAGTGGGCGGGAACACAGATATGCAGTATTTT
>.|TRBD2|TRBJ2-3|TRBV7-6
CASSWGGRMDGTDTQYF
TGTGCCAGCAGCTGGGGGGGGAGAATGGATGGCACAGATACGCAGTATTTT
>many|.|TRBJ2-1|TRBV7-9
CASSSPPGWDEQFF
TGTGCCAGCAGCTCCCCGCCCGGCTGGGATGAGCAGTTCTTC
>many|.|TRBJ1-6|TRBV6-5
CASSYLQGLSPLHF
TGTGCCAGCAGTTATTTGCAGGGGCTTTCACCCCTCCACTTT
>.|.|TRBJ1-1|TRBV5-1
CASSARISNTEAFF
TGCGCCAGCAGCGCGCGGATATCGAACACTGAAGCTTTCTTT
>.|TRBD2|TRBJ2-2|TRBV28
CASSLWRGDGELFF
TGTGCCAGCAGTTTATGGCGGGGGGACGGGGAGCTGTTTTTT
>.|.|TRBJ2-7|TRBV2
CASSERSTTYEQYF
TGTGCCAGCAGTGAGAGAAGTACGACCTACGAGCAGTACTTC
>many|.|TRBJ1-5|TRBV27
CASRNSGGSNQPQHF
TGTGCCAGCCGCAACTCCGGGGGCAGCAATCAGCCCCAGCATTTT
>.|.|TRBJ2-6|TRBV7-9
CASSSGDVPLRTSGANVLTF
TGTGCCAGCAGCTCCGGGGACGTCCCACTACGTACATCTGGGGCCAACGTCCTGACTTTC
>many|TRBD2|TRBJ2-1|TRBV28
CASREAGRLYNEQFF
TGTGCCAGCAGGGAAGCGGGACGGCTGTACAATGAGCAGTTCTTC
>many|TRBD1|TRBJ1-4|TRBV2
CASNGQGIEKLFF
TGTGCCAGCAATGGACAGGGTATCGAAAAACTGTTTTTT
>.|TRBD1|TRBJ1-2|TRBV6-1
CASRGQVGDYGYTF
TGTGCCAGCAGAGGACAGGTCGGTGACTATGGCTACACCTTC
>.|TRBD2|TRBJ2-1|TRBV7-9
CASSSGLAGSNEQFF
TGTGCCAGCAGCTCGGGACTAGCGGGAAGCAATGAGCAGTTCTTC
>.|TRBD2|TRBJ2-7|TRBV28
CASSFPREGWYEQYF
TGTGCCAGCAGTTTCCCCCGGGAGGGTTGGTACGAGCAGTACTTC
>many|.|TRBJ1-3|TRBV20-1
CSARDRAGTVDTIYF
TGCAGTGCTAGAGATCGAGCAGGGACTGTGGACACCATATATTTT
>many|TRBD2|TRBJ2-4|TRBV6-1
CASKTLAGDHAKNIQYF
TGTGCCAGCAAAACCCTAGCGGGAGACCACGCCAAAAACATTCAGTACTTC
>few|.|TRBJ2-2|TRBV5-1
CASSLGRGGQITGELFF
TGCGCCAGCAGCTTGGGCAGGGGAGGGCAGATCACCGGGGAGCTGTTTTTT
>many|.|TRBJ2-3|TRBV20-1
CSAATATSTDTQYF
TGCAGTGCTGCCACAGCGACTAGCACAGATACGCAGTATTTT